This entry describes one TCR beta chain. Its target is unknown. Per the study methods: Out-of-frame sequences were removed, leaving about 2,300,000 distinct TCRbeta sequences. Repertoires were generated with immunoSEQ multiplex PCR, while TCRdb's copy carries only in-frame clones and drops some. That table gives V, J and clone size, and the DNA gave D and trimming. The sample holds tens of thousands of clones, about 80% seen once. This entry belongs to a study of memory CD4+ T cells and cytomegalovirus serostatus. Study-level points and caveats: Suggested: most of the CMV-linked TCR signature lies in CD4+ memory cells. CD4+ memory repertoires contained about 40% of the roughly 150 reported CMV TCRbeta sequences.

The sort gate was single viable CD3+CD4+CD8-CD45RO+ cells for memory CD4+ T cells. Donors' CMV status reflects serum IgG against pp150, pp28, p38, p52. From germline, CDR1 is MNHEY and CDR2 SVGAGI. There are 12 residues in the CDR3. The sequenced sample was memory CD4+ T cells from blood. The J gene is TRBJ2-5, the V gene TRBV6-5, with 9 bases that match TRBD1. Matching the DNA end better, TRBJ2-7 makes the J call doubtful. This sequence was found in an adult in good health and CMV-seronegative. CDR3 loop: CATQATGGEQYF. CDR3 nucleotides: TGTGCTACGCAGGCGACAGGGGGCGAGCAGTACTTC.